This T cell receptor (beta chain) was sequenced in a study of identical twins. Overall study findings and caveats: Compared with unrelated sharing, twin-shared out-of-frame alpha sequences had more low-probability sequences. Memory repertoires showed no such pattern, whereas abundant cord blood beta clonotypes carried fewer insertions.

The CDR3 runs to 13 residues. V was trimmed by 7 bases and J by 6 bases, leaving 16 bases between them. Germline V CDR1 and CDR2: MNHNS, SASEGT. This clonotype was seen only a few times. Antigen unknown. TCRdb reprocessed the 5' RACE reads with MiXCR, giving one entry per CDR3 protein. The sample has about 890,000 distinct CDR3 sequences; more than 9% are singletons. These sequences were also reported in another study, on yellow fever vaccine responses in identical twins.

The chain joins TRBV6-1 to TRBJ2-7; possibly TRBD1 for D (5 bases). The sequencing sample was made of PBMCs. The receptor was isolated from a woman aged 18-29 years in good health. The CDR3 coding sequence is TGTGCCAGCACCCGCCCAGGGCTTGGCGAGCAGTACTTC. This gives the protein CASTRPGLGEQYF.